These T cell receptor beta chains were read from a single sample in a study of beta chain features in type 1 diabetes. Clones were sequenced by immunoSEQ multiplex PCR, and TCRdb holds only the in-frame ones, with some missing. In the table there are approximately 120,000 clones, approximately 37% of which are singletons. Sequences were obtained from stem cell memory CD4+ T cells from blood. The receptors shown here come from a woman between 18 and 30 years old in good health. The conserved cysteine and the conserved F or W are not part of the CDR3 here. Only part of the rows carry a size: once, few, many, or a class if the clone is expanded.

cdr3_length	clone_size	v_call	cdr3_aa
14	.	TRBV2	ASSLDPGQGTETQY
14	few	TRBV25-1	ARATGGAQGTDTQY
12	.	TRBV27	ASSRDRGLGEQY
12	.	TRBV28	ASKTAIASEKLF
13	.	TRBV28	ASSLGTGGRETQY
12	few	TRBV7-4	ASSLVQGNQPQH
12	.	TRBV5-1	ASSLQGAFNGYT
11	few	TRBV2	ASWTPYQETQY
14	.	TRBV15	ATSREGNKRAYGYT
15	.	TRBV7-9	ASSLEYRGPRTDTQY
13	.	TRBV5-1	ASSFGTQSSYEQY
15	few	TRBV7-2	ASSLLGGISSYNEQF
14	few	TRBV27	ASSLYDSPTSYGYT
13	.	TRBV19	ASSIFGGANYGYT
13	few	TRBV7-9	ASSFRTSRYNEQF
8	.	TRBV20-1	SASSATQY
12	.	TRBV4-1	ASSQPQTYQPQH